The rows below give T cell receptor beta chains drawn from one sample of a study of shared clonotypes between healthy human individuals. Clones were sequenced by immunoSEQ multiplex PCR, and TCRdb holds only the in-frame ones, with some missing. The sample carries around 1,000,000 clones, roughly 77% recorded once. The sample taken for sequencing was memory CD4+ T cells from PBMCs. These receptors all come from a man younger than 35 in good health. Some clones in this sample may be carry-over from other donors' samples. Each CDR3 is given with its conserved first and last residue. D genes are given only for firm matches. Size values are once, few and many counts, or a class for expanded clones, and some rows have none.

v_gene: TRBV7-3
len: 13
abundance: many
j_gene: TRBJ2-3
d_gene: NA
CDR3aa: CASSHNPGDTQYF
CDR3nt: TGTGCCAGCAGTCATAATCCGGGGGATACGCAGTATTTT

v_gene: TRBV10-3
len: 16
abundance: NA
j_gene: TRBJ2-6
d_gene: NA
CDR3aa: CAISESAGTGANVLTF
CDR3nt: TGTGCCATCAGTGAGTCGGCGGGGACTGGGGCCAACGTCCTGACTTTC

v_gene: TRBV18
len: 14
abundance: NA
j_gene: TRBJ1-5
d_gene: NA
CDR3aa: CASSPLPGNQPQHF
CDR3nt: TGTGCCAGCTCACCACTCCCGGGCAATCAGCCCCAGCATTTT

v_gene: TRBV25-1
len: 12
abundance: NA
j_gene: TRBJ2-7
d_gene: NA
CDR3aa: CASERVTYEQYF
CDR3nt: TGTGCCAGCGAGAGAGTTACCTACGAGCAGTACTTC

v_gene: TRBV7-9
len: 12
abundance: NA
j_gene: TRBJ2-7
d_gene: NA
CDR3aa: CASSLDFIEQYF
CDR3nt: TGTGCCAGCAGCTTAGATTTCATCGAGCAGTACTTC

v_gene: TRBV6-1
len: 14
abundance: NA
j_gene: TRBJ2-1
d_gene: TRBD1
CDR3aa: CASLGNRGAGEQFF
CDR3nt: TGTGCCAGCCTAGGAAACAGGGGAGCCGGTGAGCAGTTCTTC

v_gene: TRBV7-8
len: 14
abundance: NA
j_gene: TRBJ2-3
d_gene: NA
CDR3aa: CASSFRTVADTQYF
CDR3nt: TGTGCCAGCAGCTTTCGGACTGTGGCAGATACGCAGTATTTT

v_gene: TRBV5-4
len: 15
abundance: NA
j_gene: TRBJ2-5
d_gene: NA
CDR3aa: CASSDWRGNQETQYF
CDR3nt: TGTGCCAGCAGCGACTGGAGGGGAAACCAAGAGACCCAGTACTTC

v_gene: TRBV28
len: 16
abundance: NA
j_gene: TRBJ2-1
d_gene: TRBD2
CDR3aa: CASRLGTSETWYEQFF
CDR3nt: TGTGCCAGCAGACTGGGGACTAGCGAGACGTGGTATGAGCAGTTCTTC

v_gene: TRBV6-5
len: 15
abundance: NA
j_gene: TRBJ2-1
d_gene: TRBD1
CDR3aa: CASTQGAGGGNEQFF
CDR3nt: TGTGCCAGCACCCAGGGGGCAGGTGGGGGCAATGAGCAGTTCTTC

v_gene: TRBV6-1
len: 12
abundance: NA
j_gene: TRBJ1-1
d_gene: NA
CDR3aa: CASSASLTSAFF
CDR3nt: TGTGCCAGCAGTGCCTCCCTAACTTCTGCTTTCTTT

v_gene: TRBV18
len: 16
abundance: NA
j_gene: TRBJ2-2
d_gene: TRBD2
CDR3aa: CASSPPRPAGGGELFF
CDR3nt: TGTGCCAGCTCACCACCGAGGCCCGCGGGGGGCGGGGAGCTGTTTTTT

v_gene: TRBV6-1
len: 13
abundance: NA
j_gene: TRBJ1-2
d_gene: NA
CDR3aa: CASSEDTWDGYTF
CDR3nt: TGTGCCAGCAGTGAAGATACCTGGGATGGCTACACCTTC

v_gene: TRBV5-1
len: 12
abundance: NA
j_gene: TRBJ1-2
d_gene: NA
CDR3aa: CASSTDWDGYTF
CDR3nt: TGCGCCAGCAGCACTGACTGGGATGGCTACACCTTC

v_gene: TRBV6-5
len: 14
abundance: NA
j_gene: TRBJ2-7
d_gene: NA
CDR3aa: CASSYSSGDGEQYF
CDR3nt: TGTGCCAGCAGTTACTCTTCAGGGGATGGGGAGCAGTACTTC

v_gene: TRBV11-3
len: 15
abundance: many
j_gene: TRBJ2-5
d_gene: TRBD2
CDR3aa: CASSPGREVGGTQYF
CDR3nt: TGTGCCAGCAGCCCTGGACGGGAGGTCGGGGGGACCCAGTACTTC

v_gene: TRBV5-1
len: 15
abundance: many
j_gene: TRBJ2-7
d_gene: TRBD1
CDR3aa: CASSLGRTGTYEQYF
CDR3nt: TGCGCCAGCAGCTTGGGCCGGACAGGAACCTACGAGCAGTACTTC

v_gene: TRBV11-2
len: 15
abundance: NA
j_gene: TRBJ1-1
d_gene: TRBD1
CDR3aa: CASSPRQGTNTEAFF
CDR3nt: TGTGCCAGCAGCCCCCGACAGGGAACAAACACTGAAGCTTTCTTT

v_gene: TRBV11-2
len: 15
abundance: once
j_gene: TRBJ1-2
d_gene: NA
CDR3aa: CASSLGASWAYGYTF
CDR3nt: TGTGCCAGCAGCTTAGGGGCCAGCTGGGCCTATGGCTACACCTTC

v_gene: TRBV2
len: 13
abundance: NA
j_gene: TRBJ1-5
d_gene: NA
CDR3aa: CASSGMSNQPQHF
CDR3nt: TGTGCCAGCAGTGGGATGAGCAATCAGCCCCAGCATTTT

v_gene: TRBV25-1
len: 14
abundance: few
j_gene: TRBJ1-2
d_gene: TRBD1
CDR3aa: CASSRTGQGYGYTF
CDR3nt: TGTGCCAGCAGTAGAACCGGACAGGGCTATGGCTACACCTTC

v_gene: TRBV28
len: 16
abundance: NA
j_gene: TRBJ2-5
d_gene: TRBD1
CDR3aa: CASSFPRGTGAETQYF
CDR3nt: TGTGCCAGCAGTTTTCCCCGGGGGACAGGGGCCGAGACCCAGTACTTC

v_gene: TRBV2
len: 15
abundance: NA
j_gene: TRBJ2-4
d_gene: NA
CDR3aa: CASTKTARDGQIQYF
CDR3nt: TGTGCCAGCACCAAGACTGCGAGGGACGGACAGATTCAGTACTTC

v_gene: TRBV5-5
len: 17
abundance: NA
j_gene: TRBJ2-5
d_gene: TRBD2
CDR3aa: CASRKWTSGKPQETQYF
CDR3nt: TGTGCCAGCAGAAAGTGGACTAGCGGGAAACCTCAAGAGACCCAGTACTTC

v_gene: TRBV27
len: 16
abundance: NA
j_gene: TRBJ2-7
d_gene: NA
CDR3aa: CASSLTPWGPTYEQYF
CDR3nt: TGTGCCAGCAGTTTAACCCCGTGGGGACCCACCTACGAGCAGTACTTC

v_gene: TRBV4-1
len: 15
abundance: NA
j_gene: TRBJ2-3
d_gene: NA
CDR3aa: CASSPSSAQPDTQYF
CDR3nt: TGCGCCAGCAGCCCATCGTCGGCTCAGCCAGATACGCAGTATTTT